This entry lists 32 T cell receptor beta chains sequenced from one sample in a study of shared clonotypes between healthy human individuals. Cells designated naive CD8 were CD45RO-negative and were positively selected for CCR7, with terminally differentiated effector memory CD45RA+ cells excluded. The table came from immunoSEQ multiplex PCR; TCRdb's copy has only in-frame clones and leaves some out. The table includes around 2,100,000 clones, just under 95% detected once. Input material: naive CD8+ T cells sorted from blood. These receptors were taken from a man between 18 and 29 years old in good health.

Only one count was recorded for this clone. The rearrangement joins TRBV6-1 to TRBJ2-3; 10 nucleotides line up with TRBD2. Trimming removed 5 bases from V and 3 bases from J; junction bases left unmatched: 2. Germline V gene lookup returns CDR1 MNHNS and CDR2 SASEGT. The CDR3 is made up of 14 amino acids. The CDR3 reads CASSIAGGTDTQYF. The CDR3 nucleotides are TGTGCCAGCAGTATAGCGGGGGGTACAGATACGCAGTATTTT.

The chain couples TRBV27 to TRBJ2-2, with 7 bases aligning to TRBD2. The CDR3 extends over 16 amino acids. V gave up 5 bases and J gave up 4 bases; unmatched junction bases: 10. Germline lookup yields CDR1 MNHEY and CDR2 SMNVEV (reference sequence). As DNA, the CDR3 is TGTGCCAGCAGTCCGACCACTAGCGTCGTCACCGGGGAGCTGTTTTTT. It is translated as CASSPTTSVVTGELFF.

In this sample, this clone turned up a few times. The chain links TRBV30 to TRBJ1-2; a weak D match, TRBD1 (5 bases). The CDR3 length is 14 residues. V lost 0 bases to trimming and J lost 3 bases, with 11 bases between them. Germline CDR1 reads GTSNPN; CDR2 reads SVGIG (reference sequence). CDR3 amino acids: CAWSVPPRDYGYTF. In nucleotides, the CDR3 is TGTGCCTGGAGTGTACCCCCCAGGGACTATGGCTACACCTTC.

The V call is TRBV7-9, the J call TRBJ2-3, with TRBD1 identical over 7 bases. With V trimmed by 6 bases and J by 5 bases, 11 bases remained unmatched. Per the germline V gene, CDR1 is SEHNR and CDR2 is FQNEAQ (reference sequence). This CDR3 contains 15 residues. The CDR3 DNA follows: TGTGCCAGCAGTCGGACAGGACACGTGGAAGATACGCAGTATTTT. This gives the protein CASSRTGHVEDTQYF.

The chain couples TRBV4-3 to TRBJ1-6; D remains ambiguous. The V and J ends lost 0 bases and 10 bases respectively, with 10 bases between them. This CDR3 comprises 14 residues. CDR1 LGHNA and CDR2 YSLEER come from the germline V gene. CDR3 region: CASSQDRGYSPLHF. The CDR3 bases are TGCGCCAGCAGCCAAGATCGAGGGTACTCACCCCTCCACTTT.

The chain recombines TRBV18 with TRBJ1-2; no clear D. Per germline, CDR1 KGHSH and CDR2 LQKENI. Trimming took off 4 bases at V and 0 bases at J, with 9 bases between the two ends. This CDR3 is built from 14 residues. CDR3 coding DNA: TGTGCCAGCTCACTGCCGGCGGCTAACTATGGCTACACCTTC. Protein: CASSLPAANYGYTF.

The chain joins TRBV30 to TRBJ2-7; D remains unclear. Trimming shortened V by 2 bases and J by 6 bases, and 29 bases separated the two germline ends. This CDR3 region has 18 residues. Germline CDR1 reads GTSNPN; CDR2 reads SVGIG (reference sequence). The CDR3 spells CAWSPPRPENTKTGEQYF. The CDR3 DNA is TGTGCCTGGAGTCCCCCCCGACCGGAAAACACCAAAACGGGCGAGCAGTACTTC.

The chain's CDR3 is CASSLVTAPSSYEQYF. Here the CDR3 DNA reads TGTGCCAGCAGCTTAGTGACAGCCCCATCATCCTACGAGCAGTACTTC. This rearrangement joins TRBV7-6 to TRBJ2-7; D is perhaps TRBD1 (5 bases). Deletions cut 1 base from V and 1 base from J, with 14 bases between. Germline V CDR1 and CDR2: SGHVS, FNYEAQ. The CDR3 length is 16 residues. The full variable domain, completed using reference TRBV7-6 and TRBJ2-7, is GAGVSQSPRYKVTKRGQDVALRCDPISGHVSLYWYRQALGQGPEFLTYFNYEAQQDKSGLPNDRFSAERPEGSISTLTIQRTEQRDSAMYRCASSLVTAPSSYEQYFGPGTRLTVT.

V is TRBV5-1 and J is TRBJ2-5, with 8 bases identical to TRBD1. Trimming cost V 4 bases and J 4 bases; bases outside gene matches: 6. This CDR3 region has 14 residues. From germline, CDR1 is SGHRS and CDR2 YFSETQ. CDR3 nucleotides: TGCGCCAGCAGCGTGGACAGGGTAGGAGAGACCCAGTACTTC. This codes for CASSVDRVGETQYF.

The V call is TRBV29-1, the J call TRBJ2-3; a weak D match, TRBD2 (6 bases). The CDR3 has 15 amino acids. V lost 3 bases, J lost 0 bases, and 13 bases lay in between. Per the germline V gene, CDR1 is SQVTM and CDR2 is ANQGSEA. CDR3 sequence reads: CSVEDPGTSTDTQYF. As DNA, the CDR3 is TGCAGCGTTGAGGACCCCGGGACTAGCACAGATACGCAGTATTTT.

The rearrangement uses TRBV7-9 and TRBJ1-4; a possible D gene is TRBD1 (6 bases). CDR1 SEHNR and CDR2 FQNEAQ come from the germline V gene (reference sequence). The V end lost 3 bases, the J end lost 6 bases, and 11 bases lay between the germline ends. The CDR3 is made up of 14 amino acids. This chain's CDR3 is CASSFRGRDEKLFF. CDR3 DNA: TGTGCCAGCAGCTTCAGGGGCAGGGATGAAAAACTGTTTTTT.

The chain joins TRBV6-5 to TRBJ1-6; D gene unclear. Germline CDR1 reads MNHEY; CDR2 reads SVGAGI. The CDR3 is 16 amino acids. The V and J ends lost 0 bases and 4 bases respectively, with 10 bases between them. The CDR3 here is CASSYSFPGYNSPLHF. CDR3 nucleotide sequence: TGTGCCAGCAGTTACTCGTTTCCGGGATATAATTCACCCCTCCACTTT.

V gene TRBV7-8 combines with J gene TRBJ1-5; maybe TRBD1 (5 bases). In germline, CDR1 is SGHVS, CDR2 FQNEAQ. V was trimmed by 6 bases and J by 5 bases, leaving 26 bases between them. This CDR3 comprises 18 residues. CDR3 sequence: CASRPKDGAGTLHQPQHF. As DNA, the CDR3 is TGTGCCAGCAGACCAAAGGACGGGGCAGGGACGCTCCATCAGCCCCAGCATTTT. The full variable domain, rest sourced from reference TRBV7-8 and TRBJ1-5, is GAGVSQSPRYKVAKRGQDVALRCDPISGHVSLFWYQQALGQGPEFLTYFQNEAQLDKSGLPSDRFFAERPEGSVSTLKIQRTQQEDSAVYLCASRPKDGAGTLHQPQHFGDGTRLSIL.

CDR3 sequence: CASSLAGQGYTF. The CDR3 coding sequence is TGCGCCAGCAGCTTGGCAGGGCAAGGCTACACCTTC. This sequence joins TRBV5-1 and TRBJ1-2, with D perhaps matching TRBD1 (5 bases). The germline V gene encodes CDR1 SGHRS and CDR2 YFSETQ. This CDR3 is 12 amino acids long. The V end lost 0 bases, the J end lost 8 bases, and 8 bases lay between the germline ends.

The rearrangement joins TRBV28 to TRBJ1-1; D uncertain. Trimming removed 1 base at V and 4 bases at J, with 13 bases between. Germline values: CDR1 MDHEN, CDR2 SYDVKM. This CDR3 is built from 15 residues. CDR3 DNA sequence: TGTGCCAGCAGTTTATCCCTCCCGTTGGTCACTGAAGCTTTCTTT. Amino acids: CASSLSLPLVTEAFF.

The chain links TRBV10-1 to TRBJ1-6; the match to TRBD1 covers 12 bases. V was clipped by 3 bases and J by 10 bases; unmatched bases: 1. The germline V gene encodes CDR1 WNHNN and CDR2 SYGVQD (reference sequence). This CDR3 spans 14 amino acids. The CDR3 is CASSEGTGGSPLHF. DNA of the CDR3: TGCGCCAGCAGTGAAGGGACAGGGGGCTCACCCCTCCACTTT.

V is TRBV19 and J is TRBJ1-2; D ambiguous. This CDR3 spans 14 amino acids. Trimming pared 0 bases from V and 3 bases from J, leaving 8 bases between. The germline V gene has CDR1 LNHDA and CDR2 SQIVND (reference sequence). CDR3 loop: CASSIDAEHYGYTF. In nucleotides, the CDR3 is TGTGCCAGTAGTATAGATGCGGAGCACTATGGCTACACCTTC. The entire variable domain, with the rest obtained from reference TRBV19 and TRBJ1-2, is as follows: DGGITQSPKYLFRKEGQNVTLSCEQNLNHDAMYWYRQDPGQGLRLIYYSQIVNDFQKGDIAEGYSVSREKKESFPLTVTSAQKNPTAFYLCASSIDAEHYGYTFGSGTRLTVV.

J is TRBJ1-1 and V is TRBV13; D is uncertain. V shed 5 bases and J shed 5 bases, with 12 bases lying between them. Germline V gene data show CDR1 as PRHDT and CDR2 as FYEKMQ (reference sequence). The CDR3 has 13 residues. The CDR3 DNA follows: TGTGCCAGCAGCCCGGGCCTTGGGACTGAAGCTTTCTTT. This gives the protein CASSPGLGTEAFF.

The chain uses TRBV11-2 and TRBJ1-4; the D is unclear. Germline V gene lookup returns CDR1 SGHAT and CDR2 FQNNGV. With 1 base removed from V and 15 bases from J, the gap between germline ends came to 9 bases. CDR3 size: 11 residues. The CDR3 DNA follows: TGTGCCAGCAGCTTAGGAGGGTTGGTGTTTTTT. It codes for CASSLGGLVFF.

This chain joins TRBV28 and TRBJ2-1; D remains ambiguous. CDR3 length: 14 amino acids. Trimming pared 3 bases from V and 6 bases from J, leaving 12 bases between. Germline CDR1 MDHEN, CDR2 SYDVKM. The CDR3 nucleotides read TGTGCCAGCAGTTTGGTAAACTTATTCAATGAGCAGTTCTTC. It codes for CASSLVNLFNEQFF.

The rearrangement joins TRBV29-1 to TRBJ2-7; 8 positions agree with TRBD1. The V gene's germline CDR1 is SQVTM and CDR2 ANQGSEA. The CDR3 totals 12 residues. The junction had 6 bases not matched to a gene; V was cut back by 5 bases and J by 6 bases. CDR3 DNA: TGCAGCGTTCTGACAGGGGTCTCCGAGCAGTACTTC. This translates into CSVLTGVSEQYF.

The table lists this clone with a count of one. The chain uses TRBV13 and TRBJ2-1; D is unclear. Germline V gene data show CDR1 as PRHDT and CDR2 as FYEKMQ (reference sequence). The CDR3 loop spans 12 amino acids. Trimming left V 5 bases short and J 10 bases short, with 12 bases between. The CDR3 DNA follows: TGTGCCAGCAGCACAACCGGGCCAGAGCAGTTCTTC. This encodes CASSTTGPEQFF.

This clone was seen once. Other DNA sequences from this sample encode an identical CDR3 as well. The CDR3 loop is CASSLYSGTEAFF. The CDR3 coding sequence is TGTGCCAGCTCCCTTTATTCGGGCACTGAAGCTTTCTTT. This chain uses TRBV18 with TRBJ1-1; D gene uncertain. V lost 6 bases, J lost 4 bases, and 12 bases lay in between. From germline, CDR1 is KGHSH and CDR2 LQKENI. The length of the CDR3 is 13 residues.

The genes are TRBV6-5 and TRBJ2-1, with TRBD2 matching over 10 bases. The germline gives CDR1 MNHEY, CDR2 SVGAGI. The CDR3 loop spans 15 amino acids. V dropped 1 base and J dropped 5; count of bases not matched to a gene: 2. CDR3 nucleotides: TGTGCCAGCAGTTACTTAGCGGGAGGAAACAATGAGCAGTTCTTC. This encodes CASSYLAGGNNEQFF.

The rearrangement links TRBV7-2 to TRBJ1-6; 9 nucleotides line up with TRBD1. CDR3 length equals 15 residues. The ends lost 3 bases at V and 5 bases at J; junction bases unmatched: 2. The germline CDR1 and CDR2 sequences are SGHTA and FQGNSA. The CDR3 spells CASSLTGGDNSPLHF. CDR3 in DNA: TGTGCCAGCAGCTTGACAGGGGGAGATAATTCACCCCTCCACTTT. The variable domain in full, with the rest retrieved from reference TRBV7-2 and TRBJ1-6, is GAGVSQSPSNKVTEKGKDVELRCDPISGHTALYWYRQSLGQGLEFLIYFQGNSAPDKSGLPSDRFSAERTGGSVSTLTIQRTQQEDSAVYLCASSLTGGDNSPLHFGNGTRLTVT.

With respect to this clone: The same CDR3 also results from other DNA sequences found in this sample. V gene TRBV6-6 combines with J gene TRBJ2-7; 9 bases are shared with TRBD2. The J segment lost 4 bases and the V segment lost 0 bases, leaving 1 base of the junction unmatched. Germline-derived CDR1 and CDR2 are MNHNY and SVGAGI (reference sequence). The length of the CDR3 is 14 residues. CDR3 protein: CASSYSAGGYEQYF. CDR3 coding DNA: TGTGCCAGCAGTTACTCAGCGGGAGGATACGAGCAGTACTTC.

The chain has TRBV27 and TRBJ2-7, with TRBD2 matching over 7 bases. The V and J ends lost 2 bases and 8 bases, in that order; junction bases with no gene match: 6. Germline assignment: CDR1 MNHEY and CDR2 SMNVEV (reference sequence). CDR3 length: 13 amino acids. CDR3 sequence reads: CASSLMTSSQQYF. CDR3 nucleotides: TGTGCCAGCAGTTTAATGACTAGCTCCCAGCAGTACTTC.

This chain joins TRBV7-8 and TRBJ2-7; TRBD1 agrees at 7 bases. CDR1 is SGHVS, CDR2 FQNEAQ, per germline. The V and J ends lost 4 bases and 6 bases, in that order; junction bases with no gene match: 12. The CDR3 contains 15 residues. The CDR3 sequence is CASSSEGARISEQYF. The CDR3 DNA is TGTGCCAGCAGCTCAGAGGGGGCTAGGATTTCCGAGCAGTACTTC.

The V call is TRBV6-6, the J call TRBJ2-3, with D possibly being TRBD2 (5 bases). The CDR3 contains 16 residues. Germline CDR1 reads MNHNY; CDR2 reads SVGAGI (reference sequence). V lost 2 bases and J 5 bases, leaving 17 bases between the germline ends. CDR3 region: CASSYPEALILDTQYF. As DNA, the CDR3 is TGTGCCAGCAGTTACCCGGAGGCACTAATATTAGATACGCAGTATTTT.

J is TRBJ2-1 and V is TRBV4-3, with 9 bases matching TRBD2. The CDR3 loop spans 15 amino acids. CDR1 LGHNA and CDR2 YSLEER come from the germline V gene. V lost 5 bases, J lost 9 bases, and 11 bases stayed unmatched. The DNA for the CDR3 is TGCGCCAGCAGCTCGACTAGCGGCCCGGATCCTGAGCAGTTCTTC. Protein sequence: CASSSTSGPDPEQFF.

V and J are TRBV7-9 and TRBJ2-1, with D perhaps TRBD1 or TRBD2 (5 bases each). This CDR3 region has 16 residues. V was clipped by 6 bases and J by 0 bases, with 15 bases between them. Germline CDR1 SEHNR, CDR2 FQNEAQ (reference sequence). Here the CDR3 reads CASRQGTSYSYNEQFF. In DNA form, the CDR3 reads TGTGCCAGCAGGCAAGGGACGTCTTACTCCTACAATGAGCAGTTCTTC. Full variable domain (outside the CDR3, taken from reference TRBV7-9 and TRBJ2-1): DTGVSQNPRHKITKRGQNVTFRCDPISEHNRLYWYRQTLGQGPEFLTYFQNEAQLEKSRLLSDRFSAERPKGSFSTLEIQRTEQGDSAMYLCASRQGTSYSYNEQFFGPGTRLTVL.

The CDR3: CASSPSGGAYQPQHF. As DNA, the CDR3 is TGCGCCAGCAGCCCGAGCGGGGGCGCATATCAGCCCCAGCATTTT. This chain joins TRBV5-1 and TRBJ1-5; TRBD1 might be the D (6 bases). Germline loops: CDR1 SGHRS, CDR2 YFSETQ. V was pared by 4 bases and J by 5 bases, with 16 bases between. The CDR3 sequence is 15 residues long.